The 2 T cell receptor beta chains given below trace back to one sample, sequenced in a study of technical replicates of blood from a handful of donors. Here immunoSEQ multiplex PCR was the method, and the copy in TCRdb shows in-frame clones only, minus some. The sample has about 12,000 clones, roughly 96% seen once. The sample taken for sequencing was PBMCs. The receptors stem from a human donor in good health.

The chain employs TRBV5-4 and TRBJ2-3; 9 positions match TRBD2. Germline lookup yields CDR1 SGHNT and CDR2 YYREEE (reference sequence). CDR3 length: 15 residues. The V gene end was trimmed by 0 bases and the J gene end by 2 bases; junction bases not matched to a gene: 1. The DNA of the CDR3 is TGTGCCAGCAGCTTGGGACTAGCGGCCACAGATACGCAGTATTTT. Encoded protein: CASSLGLAATDTQYF.

The rearrangement joins TRBV11-3 to TRBJ2-7; D might be TRBD2 (6 bases). CDR1 and CDR2 (germline): SGHNT, YENEEA. Trimming shortened V by 1 base and J by 0 bases, and 10 bases separated the two germline ends. CDR3 length: 15 amino acids. In nucleotides, the CDR3 is TGTGCCAGCAGCTTAGGGGGCGGGATCTCCTACGAGCAGTACTTC. As protein: CASSLGGGISYEQYF.